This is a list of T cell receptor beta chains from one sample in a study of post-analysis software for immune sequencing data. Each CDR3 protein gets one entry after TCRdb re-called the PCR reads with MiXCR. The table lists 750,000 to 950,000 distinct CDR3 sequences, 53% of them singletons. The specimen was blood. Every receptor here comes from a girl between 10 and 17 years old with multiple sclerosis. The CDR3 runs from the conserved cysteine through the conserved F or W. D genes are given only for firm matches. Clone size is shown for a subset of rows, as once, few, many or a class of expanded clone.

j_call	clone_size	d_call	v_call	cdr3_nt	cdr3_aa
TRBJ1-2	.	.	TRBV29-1	TGCAGCGTTGATAGGGGCGAGGGTGGCTACACCTTC	CSVDRGEGGYTF
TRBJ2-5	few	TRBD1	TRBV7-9	TGTGCCAGCAGTCTAATCGACAGGGGGCCCAGGGAGACCCAGTACTTC	CASSLIDRGPRETQYF
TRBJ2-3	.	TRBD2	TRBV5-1	TGCGCCAGCAGCCTCTGGACTAGCGGGAGAGCGGCAGATACGCAGTATTTT	CASSLWTSGRAADTQYF
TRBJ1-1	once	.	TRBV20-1	TGCAGTGCGAACCAGGGGCAGGACACCGAAGCTTTCTTT	CSANQGQDTEAFF
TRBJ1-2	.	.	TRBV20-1	TGCAGTGCCACTGATGGAAAGGGGGGACTCTATGGCTACACCTTC	CSATDGKGGLYGYTF
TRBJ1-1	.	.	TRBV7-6	TGTGCCAGCAGCTTAGCGCAGGGGATGGGCCAGTACGCTTTCTTT	CASSLAQGMGQYAFF
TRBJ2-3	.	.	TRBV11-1	TGTGCCAGCCTAAGGGGGTTCACCGGGGGGTCAGATACGCAGTATTTT	CASLRGFTGGSDTQYF
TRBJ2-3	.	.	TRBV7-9	TGTGCCAGCAGCTTCGGGTCTAATGAGCCGATCCGTGCGTATTTT	CASSFGSNEPIRAYF
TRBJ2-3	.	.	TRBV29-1	TGCAGCGTTGACCCAAGGGCAGGGACAGATACGCAGTATTTT	CSVDPRAGTDTQYF
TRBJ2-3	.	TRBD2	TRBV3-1	TGTGCCAGCAGCCCCGGGAGGGACACAGATACGCAGTATTTT	CASSPGRDTDTQYF
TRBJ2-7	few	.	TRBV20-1	TGCAGTGCTAGAGAGCCCGGACGCTACTACGAGCAGTACTTC	CSAREPGRYYEQYF
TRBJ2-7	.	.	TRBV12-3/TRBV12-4	TGTGCCAGCAGTTTAGCGGGGACACTAATTTACGAGCAGTACTTC	CASSLAGTLIYEQYF
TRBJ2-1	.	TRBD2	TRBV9	TGTGCCAGCAGCGTAGTTGGGACTAGCTTTATGTTCTTC	CASSVVGTSFMFF
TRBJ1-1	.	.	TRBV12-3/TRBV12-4	TGTGCCAGCATAAGGGACGTAATGAACACTGAAGCTTTCTTT	CASIRDVMNTEAFF
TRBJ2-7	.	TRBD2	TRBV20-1	TGCAGTGCGCCAACTAGCGCCTCGGGGTACAATGAGCAGTACTTC	CSAPTSASGYNEQYF
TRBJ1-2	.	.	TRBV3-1	TGTGCCAGCAGCCAAGATGGTTACGGAAGAGGCGGCTACACCTTC	CASSQDGYGRGGYTF
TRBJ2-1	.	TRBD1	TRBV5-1	TGCGCCAGCAGCTTGACGGGACAGGGACCCTACAATGAGCAGTTCTTC	CASSLTGQGPYNEQFF
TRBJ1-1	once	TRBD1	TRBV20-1	TGCAGTGCTCCCGGGACAGGGGGAATACCGATCACTGAAGCTTTCTTT	CSAPGTGGIPITEAFF
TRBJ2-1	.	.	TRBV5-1	TGCGCCAGCAGCTTCCCCGATGCGGGGCAGATCTACAATGAGCAGTTCTTC	CASSFPDAGQIYNEQFF
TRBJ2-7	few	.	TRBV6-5	TGTGCCAGCAGTCCTTACGATCCGCCGAACGAGCAGTACTTC	CASSPYDPPNEQYF
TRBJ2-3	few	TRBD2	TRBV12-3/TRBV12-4	TGTGCCAGCAGTTTTCAACTAGCGGTGAGAGCAGATACGCAGTATTTT	CASSFQLAVRADTQYF
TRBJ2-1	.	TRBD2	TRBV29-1	TGCAGCGTTGGTGTATCTAGCGGGACTGAGCAGTTCTTC	CSVGVSSGTEQFF
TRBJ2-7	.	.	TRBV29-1	TGCAGCGTTGGAGTCCCCAACTACGAGCAGTACTTC	CSVGVPNYEQYF
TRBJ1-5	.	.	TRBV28	TGTGCCAGCGTCGGATTCAATCAGCCCCAGCATTTT	CASVGFNQPQHF
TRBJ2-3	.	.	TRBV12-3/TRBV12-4	TGTGCCAGCGGAATCAACTACGGCACAGATACGCAGTATTTT	CASGINYGTDTQYF
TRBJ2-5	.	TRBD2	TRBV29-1	TGCAGCGTTGGGACTAGCGCCCTCCTCGTGATGGAGACCCAGTACTTC	CSVGTSALLVMETQYF
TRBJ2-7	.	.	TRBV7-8	TGTGCCAGCAGCTTAGGCAGGTTTAGCTACGAGCAGTACTTC	CASSLGRFSYEQYF
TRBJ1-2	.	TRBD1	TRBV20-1	TGCAGTGCTAGAGCGCGACAGGGGAACTATGGCTACACCTTC	CSARARQGNYGYTF
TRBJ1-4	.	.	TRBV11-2	TGTGCCAGCAACCCTGGGGGAGTCGGGGGCAGGACAGATGAAAAACTGTTTTTT	CASNPGGVGGRTDEKLFF
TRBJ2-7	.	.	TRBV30	TGTGCCTGGAGTGTATCACAGTTCAAGGGGCAGTACTTC	CAWSVSQFKGQYF
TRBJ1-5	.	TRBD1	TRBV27	TGTGCCAGCAGTGACAGGGCGTCTGGCCCCCAGCATTTT	CASSDRASGPQHF
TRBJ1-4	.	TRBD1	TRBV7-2	TGTGCCAGCAGCTTACCGGGACAGGGTAGTCTAAAACTGTTTTTT	CASSLPGQGSLKLFF
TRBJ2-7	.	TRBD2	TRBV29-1	TGCAGCGTTGAAGATGGTAGCGGGGGACCCTACGAGCAGTACTTC	CSVEDGSGGPYEQYF
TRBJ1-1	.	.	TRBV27	TGTGCCAGCAGGTCTGCGGGACTACTAGCTTTCTTT	CASRSAGLLAFF
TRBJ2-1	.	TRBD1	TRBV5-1	TGCGCCAGCAGCTTGGCCGGGACAGGGAGGCGGGATGAGCAGTTCTTC	CASSLAGTGRRDEQFF
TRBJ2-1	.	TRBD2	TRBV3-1	TGTGCCAGCAGCCAAGTTCTTAGACGGACTAGCGGTCGATACAATGAGCAGTTCTTC	CASSQVLRRTSGRYNEQFF
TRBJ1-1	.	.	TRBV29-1	TGCAGCGTTGATAGGCAGGCCCGTCACACTGAAGCTTTCTTT	CSVDRQARHTEAFF
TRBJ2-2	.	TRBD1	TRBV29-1	TGCAGCGTTCCCCTGTCCAGGGGGCAGGGTTACACCGGGGAGCTGTTTTTT	CSVPLSRGQGYTGELFF
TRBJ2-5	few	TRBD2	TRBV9	TGTGCCAGCAGCATCTCCGGGACTAGCCGGGAGACCCAGTACTTC	CASSISGTSRETQYF
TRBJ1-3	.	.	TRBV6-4	TGTGCCAGCAGTGACTCAGGCCCTCTCTTCGGAAACACCATATATTTT	CASSDSGPLFGNTIYF
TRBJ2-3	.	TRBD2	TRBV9	TGTGCCAGCAGCCCGGGGACTAGCGGAGCGGGAGATACGCAGTATTTT	CASSPGTSGAGDTQYF
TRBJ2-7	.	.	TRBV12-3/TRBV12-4	TGTGCCAGCAGTTTGGAGGGGGCGCTTAGCTACGAGCAGTACTTC	CASSLEGALSYEQYF
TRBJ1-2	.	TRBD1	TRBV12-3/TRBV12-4	TGTGCCAGCAGGCCTCCGGGACAGCAACACGTCGGCTACACCTTC	CASRPPGQQHVGYTF
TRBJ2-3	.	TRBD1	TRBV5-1	TGCGCCAGCAGCTTGGCCGGCGGGACAGGGTGGGCAGATACGCAGTATTTT	CASSLAGGTGWADTQYF
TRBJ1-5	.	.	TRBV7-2	TGTGCCAGCAGCTTAGTGGGTACCCAATTTAGTCAGCCCCAGCATTTT	CASSLVGTQFSQPQHF
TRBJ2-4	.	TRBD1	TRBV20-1	TGCAGTGCTAGAGATAAATCGGGGACAGGGGGCCGCCCCGGGTACTTC	CSARDKSGTGGRPGYF
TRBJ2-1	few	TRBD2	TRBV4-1	TGCGCCAGCAGCCAAGCCCTACTAGCGGCCCTATACAATGAGCAGTTCTTC	CASSQALLAALYNEQFF
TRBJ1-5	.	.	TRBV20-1	TGCAGTGCTAACTCCGAGATCCCTAACAAGGGCAATCAGCCCCAGCATTTT	CSANSEIPNKGNQPQHF
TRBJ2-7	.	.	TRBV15	TGTGCCACCAGCAGAGTCGCAGGATCCTACGAGCAGTACTTC	CATSRVAGSYEQYF
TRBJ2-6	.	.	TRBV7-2	TGTGCCAGCAGCTTCGGGTGGGGGGGCGTCAACGTCCTGACTTTC	CASSFGWGGVNVLTF
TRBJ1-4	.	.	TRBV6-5	TGTGCCAGCAGTGTCAGCTCAGGGCGCTGGGAAAAACTGTTTTTT	CASSVSSGRWEKLFF
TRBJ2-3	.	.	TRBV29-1	TGCAGCGTTGAAGGGGGGAGGACCGGCGGGGATACGCAGTATTTT	CSVEGGRTGGDTQYF
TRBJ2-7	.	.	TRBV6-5	TGTGCCAGCATGATGTTAGGGGGCTACGAGCAGTACTTC	CASMMLGGYEQYF
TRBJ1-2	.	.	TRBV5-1	TGCGCCAGCAGCTTTGACGGAGCCTACTACACCTTC	CASSFDGAYYTF
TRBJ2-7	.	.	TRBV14	TGTGCCAGCAGCCAGGAGACAGGCTCCTACGAGCAGTACTTC	CASSQETGSYEQYF
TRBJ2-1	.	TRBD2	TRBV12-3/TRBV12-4	TGTGCCAGCAGTGGGGGACCTTGGCGGGAGGAGCTCAATGAGCAGTTCTTC	CASSGGPWREELNEQFF
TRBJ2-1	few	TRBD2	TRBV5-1	TGCGCCAGCAGCTTGACAGCGGGATCCTACAATGAGCAGTTCTTC	CASSLTAGSYNEQFF
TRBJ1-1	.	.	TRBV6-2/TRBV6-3	TGTGCCAGCAGTTACTCGAGCTCGAACACTGAAGCTTTCTTT	CASSYSSSNTEAFF
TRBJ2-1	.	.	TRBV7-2	TGTGCCAGCAGCGGTCAATCCAAGGGTAATGAGCAGTTCTTC	CASSGQSKGNEQFF
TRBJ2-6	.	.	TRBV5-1	TGCGCCAGCAGCTTGGTTTTCGGGGGAGCCGGGGCCAACGTCCTGACTTTC	CASSLVFGGAGANVLTF